The 14 T cell receptor beta chains listed next were all sequenced from one sample in a study of T cells after posttransplantation cyclophosphamide. Profiled with immunoSEQ multiplex PCR; TCRdb holds only in-frame clones, not every one. The table lists some 15,000 clones, about three quarters of them singletons. A marrow graft followed busulfan-fludarabine conditioning, with cyclophosphamide on days +3 and +4. The sequenced sample was CD8+ T cells sorted from PBMCs, obtained approximately 2,000 days after a stem cell transplant with posttransplant cyclophosphamide. The origin of the receptors is a female patient aged 35-55 years who received an allogeneic stem cell transplant from a related donor, was CMV-positive, and had no GVHD. Some T cells may originate from the graft donor.

The rearrangement uses TRBV4-1 and TRBJ2-1, with 7 bases fitting TRBD1. The CDR3 contains 15 residues. Germline-derived CDR1 and CDR2 are MGHRA and YSYEKL. Trimming at V came to 4 bases and at J to 4 bases, leaving 7 bases not matched to a gene. CDR3 DNA sequence: TGCGCCAGCAGCCCCCGCACAGGGGTTTACAATGAGCAGTTCTTC. Translated: CASSPRTGVYNEQFF.

The chain employs TRBV11-2 and TRBJ2-1, with TRBD2 identical over 14 bases. The CDR3 length is 17 residues. Germline CDR1 SGHAT, CDR2 FQNNGV. V lost 5 bases and J lost 8; bases outside the gene matches: 11. The CDR3 DNA reads as TGTGCCAGCAGCCCGGGGGGGACTAGCGGGGGATTTCATGAGCAGTTCTTC. The encoded protein is CASSPGGTSGGFHEQFF. The complete variable domain, with remaining parts taken from reference TRBV11-2 and TRBJ2-1, reads EAGVAQSPRYKIIEKRQSVAFWCNPISGHATLYWYQQILGQGPKLLIQFQNNGVVDDSQLPKDRFSAERLKGVDSTLKIQPAKLEDSAVYLCASSPGGTSGGFHEQFFGPGTRLTVL.

The chain links TRBV7-9 to TRBJ1-4, with 9 nucleotides matching TRBD1. V lost 6 bases to trimming and J lost 8 bases; unmatched junction nucleotides: 13. Germline CDR1 SEHNR, CDR2 FQNEAQ (reference sequence). The CDR3 sequence is 16 residues long. For the CDR3, the DNA is TGTGCCAGCAGTCCAACCTCCGGGACAGGGAAAGAAAAACTGTTTTTT. Translating it yields CASSPTSGTGKEKLFF.

This clone appeared a single time. The chain recombines TRBV5-6 with TRBJ1-3; 8 bases map to TRBD1. V was pared by 2 bases and J by 5 bases, with 6 bases of the junction left unmatched. The CDR3 length is 15 residues. Per germline, CDR1 SGHDT and CDR2 YYEEEE. CDR3 region: CASSFEDRERNTIYF. The CDR3 bases are TGTGCCAGCAGCTTCGAGGACAGGGAAAGAAACACCATATATTTT.

This rearrangement joins TRBV16 to TRBJ2-5; D remains ambiguous. Per the germline V gene, CDR1 is KGHSY and CDR2 is FQNENV. CDR3 size: 14 residues. V was cut by 1 base and J by 0 bases, with 6 bases left in between. As DNA, the CDR3 is TGTGCCAGCAGCCAATATTCCTACCAAGAGACCCAGTACTTC. It specifies CASSQYSYQETQYF.

Here the CDR3 reads CASSQGGEANEKLFF. In nucleotides, the CDR3 is TGCGCCAGCAGCCAAGGCGGGGAGGCCAATGAAAAACTGTTTTTT. The chain combines TRBV4-3 with TRBJ1-4; no reliable D call. This CDR3 contains 15 residues. Germline V gene sequence: CDR1 LGHNA, CDR2 YSLEER. Trimming took 1 base from V and 5 from J, leaving 11 bases between them.

The chain links TRBV9 to TRBJ2-1; D is possibly TRBD1 (5 bases). The CDR3 totals 15 residues. CDR1 is SGDLS and CDR2 is YYNGEE in the germline V gene. Trimming removed 0 bases at V and 8 bases at J, with 15 bases between. The DNA for the CDR3 is TGTGCCAGCAGCGTAGAAGGCAGGGATCGCGATGAGCAGTTCTTC. Protein sequence: CASSVEGRDRDEQFF. Looking up the rest from reference TRBV9 and TRBJ2-1 gives the full variable domain: DSGVTQTPKHLITATGQRVTLRCSPRSGDLSVYWYQQSLDQGLQFLIQYYNGEERAKGNILERFSAQQFPDLHSELNLSSLELGDSALYFCASSVEGRDRDEQFFGPGTRLTVL.

V usage is TRBV29-1 and J usage is TRBJ2-1, with 9 bases that match TRBD2. Germline lookup yields CDR1 SQVTM and CDR2 ANQGSEA. The CDR3 covers 14 residues. The ends lost 5 bases at V and 13 bases at J; junction bases unmatched: 15. The CDR3 sequence: CSVRAGGGGNSQFF. The CDR3 nucleotides are TGCAGCGTTCGAGCGGGGGGCGGAGGAAACTCTCAGTTCTTC.

V usage is TRBV27 and J usage is TRBJ2-3, with D unclear. The V and J ends lost 5 bases and 0 bases respectively, with 9 bases between them. The CDR3 sequence is 14 residues long. Germline CDR1 is MNHEY and CDR2 is SMNVEV (reference sequence). Written as DNA, the CDR3 is TGTGCCAGCAGTCCCCGCTATAGCACAGATACGCAGTATTTT. Amino acid sequence: CASSPRYSTDTQYF.

The chain joins TRBV9 to TRBJ2-7; a possible D gene is TRBD1 (5 bases). The ends were cut back, 4 bases at V and 3 bases at J, with 11 bases in the middle. Per germline, CDR1 SGDLS and CDR2 YYNGEE. This CDR3 spans 13 amino acids. The CDR3 nucleotides read TGTGCCAGCAGCCCTCAGGGTTTCTACGAGCAGTACTTC. Translation gives CASSPQGFYEQYF.

The V and J genes are TRBV21-1 and TRBJ2-3; the DNA was not used to check the table's D call, TRBD2. TRBV21-1 is tagged as a pseudogene. The CDR3 is made up of 16 amino acids. Here the CDR3 DNA reads TGTGCCAGCAGCTTCGGGAGGGTGGGTAGCACAGATACGCAGTATTTT. Protein product: CASSFGRVGSTDTQYF.

This chain links TRBV7-6 with TRBJ1-1; 9 bases map to TRBD1. V trimming: 5 bases; J trimming: 5 bases; junction bases outside the gene matches: 9. CDR1 and CDR2 (germline): SGHVS, FNYEAQ. CDR3 length: 15 residues. In DNA, the CDR3 is TGTGCCAGCAGCCTATTGACAGGGGGGGGTACTGAAGCTTTCTTT. As protein: CASSLLTGGGTEAFF. The complete variable domain, with remaining parts taken from reference TRBV7-6 and TRBJ1-1, reads GAGVSQSPRYKVTKRGQDVALRCDPISGHVSLYWYRQALGQGPEFLTYFNYEAQQDKSGLPNDRFSAERPEGSISTLTIQRTEQRDSAMYRCASSLLTGGGTEAFFGQGTRLTVV.

This clone was counted a few times. The rearrangement links TRBV4-1 to TRBJ2-6; D is perhaps TRBD1 (6 bases). From germline, CDR1 is MGHRA and CDR2 YSYEKL. V was trimmed by 3 bases and J by 4 bases, leaving 10 bases between them. The CDR3 has 15 amino acids. Written as DNA, the CDR3 is TGCGCCAGCAGCCACAGGGGCCTAGGGGCCAACGTCCTGACTTTC. This translates into CASSHRGLGANVLTF.

This rearrangement joins TRBV5-1 to TRBJ1-6, with D perhaps matching TRBD1 (6 bases). This CDR3 spans 13 amino acids. Germline V CDR1 and CDR2: SGHRS, YFSETQ. V was clipped by 4 bases and J by 10 bases, with 12 bases between them. Here the CDR3 reads CASSEQGDSPLHF. CDR3 DNA: TGCGCCAGCAGCGAACAGGGAGACTCACCCCTCCACTTT.